This TCR beta chain was observed in a study of shared clonotypes between healthy human individuals. Study in general: A couple of women and three men aged 18 to 49 made up the donors.

In the authors' workflow: Junction-only sequences without quality scores came from ImmunoSEQ, so filtering differed. Produced via immunoSEQ multiplex PCR; TCRdb's table is partial and in-frame only. That table supplies the V and J calls and clone size; D and trimming were determined from the DNA. The data show fewer than 1.6 million clones, around 98.5% seen once. Notes on this clone: The antigen is not known.

Germline V gene lookup returns CDR1 MNHEY and CDR2 SVGAGI. The CDR3 sequence is 14 residues long. V was pared by 3 bases and J by 2 bases, with 11 bases between. The donors were adults (healthy and HIV-negative) with no recent acute infections or vaccinations. General study points: Only blood samples were collected, and tissue repertoires likely differ.

This TCR was sampled from a man between 25 and 39 years old in good health. The source material was naive CD4+ T cells sorted from blood. Stated subset: CD45RA+ positively selected. The V and J genes are TRBV6-5 and TRBJ2-7, with D unresolved. This CDR3 is CASSYAQNTYEQYF. CDR3 nucleotides: TGTGCCAGCAGTTATGCACAGAATACCTACGAGCAGTACTTC.